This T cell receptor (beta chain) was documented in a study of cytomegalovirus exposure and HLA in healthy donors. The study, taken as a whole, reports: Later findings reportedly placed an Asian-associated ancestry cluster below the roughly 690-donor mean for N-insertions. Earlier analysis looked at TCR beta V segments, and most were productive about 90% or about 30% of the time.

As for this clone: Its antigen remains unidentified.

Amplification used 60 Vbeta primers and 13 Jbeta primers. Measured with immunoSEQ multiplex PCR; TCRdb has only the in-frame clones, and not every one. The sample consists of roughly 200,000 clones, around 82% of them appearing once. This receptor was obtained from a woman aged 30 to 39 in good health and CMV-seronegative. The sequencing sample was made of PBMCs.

The CDR3 region is CASSSGTSGNTGELFF. CDR3 nucleotide sequence: TGCGCCAGCAGCTCCGGGACTAGCGGAAACACCGGGGAGCTGTTTTTT. The chain links TRBV5-1 to TRBJ2-2; TRBD2 agrees at 11 bases. With 3 bases clipped from V and 2 bases from J, the junction kept 3 bases outside the gene matches. Looked up from germline, CDR1 is SGHRS and CDR2 is YFSETQ. CDR3 length equals 16 residues.